Listed below are T cell receptor beta chains from one sample, sequenced in a study of response to subunit inactivated influenza vaccine. Using its own MiXCR run on the RT-PCR reads, TCRdb lists one record per CDR3 protein. The sample lists around 250,000 distinct CDR3 sequences; 9% to 15% were seen once. Source: non-naive T cells sorted from PBMCs, taken 14 to 15 days before vaccination. Receptors were obtained from a man over 45 who received an inactivated influenza vaccine. CDR3s include the opening cysteine and the closing phenylalanine or tryptophan. The order of the fields is J gene, D gene, CDR3 length, clone size, V gene, CDR3 protein, CDR3 DNA. The D gene is left open where the match is weak. Rows may omit the clone size; those that give it use once, few, many or a size class.

J: TRBJ1-6
D: NA
length: 13
size: NA
V: TRBV4-1
CDR3: CASSRETNSPLHF
DNA: TGCGCCAGCAGCCGGGAGACCAATTCACCCCTCCACTTT

J: TRBJ2-1
D: TRBD2
length: 18
size: few
V: TRBV12-3/TRBV12-4
CDR3: CASRPPGLAGDSYNEQFF
DNA: TGTGCCAGCAGACCCCCGGGACTAGCGGGAGACTCCTACAATGAGCAGTTCTTC

J: TRBJ1-2
D: NA
length: 13
size: few
V: TRBV2
CDR3: CASSRQPFYGYTF
DNA: TGTGCCAGCAGCCGACAGCCATTCTATGGCTACACCTTC

J: TRBJ1-1
D: NA
length: 13
size: few
V: TRBV3-1
CDR3: CASSHGTPAEAFF
DNA: TGTGCCAGCAGCCACGGGACACCGGCTGAAGCTTTCTTT

J: TRBJ2-4
D: NA
length: 14
size: few
V: TRBV28
CDR3: CASSPGTSKNIQYF
DNA: TGTGCCAGCAGTCCGGGGACAAGCAAAAACATTCAGTACTTC

J: TRBJ2-7
D: NA
length: 15
size: many
V: TRBV14
CDR3: CASSRDRDTRYEQYF
DNA: TGTGCCAGCAGCCGCGACCGGGACACCCGCTACGAGCAGTACTTC

J: TRBJ2-4
D: NA
length: 15
size: few
V: TRBV5-5
CDR3: CASRGGFLAKNIQYF
DNA: TGTGCCAGCAGGGGGGGTTTTTTAGCCAAAAACATTCAGTACTTC

J: TRBJ2-2
D: NA
length: 11
size: few
V: TRBV7-9
CDR3: CASGRGWELFF
DNA: TGTGCCAGCGGACGGGGGTGGGAGCTGTTTTTT

J: TRBJ2-1
D: NA
length: 11
size: NA
V: TRBV7-9
CDR3: CASSRYYEQFF
DNA: TGTGCCAGCAGTCGCTATTATGAGCAGTTCTTC

J: TRBJ1-1
D: NA
length: 13
size: many
V: TRBV3-1
CDR3: CASSQDLRTEAFF
DNA: TGTGCCAGCAGCCAAGATCTTAGGACTGAAGCTTTCTTT

J: TRBJ2-3
D: TRBD2
length: 14
size: few
V: TRBV7-2
CDR3: CASSLSGVTDTQYF
DNA: TGTGCCAGCAGCTTGAGCGGGGTGACAGATACGCAGTATTTT

J: TRBJ2-1
D: TRBD2
length: 14
size: few
V: TRBV9
CDR3: CASNKGWGRDEQFF
DNA: TGTGCCAGCAACAAAGGGTGGGGGAGGGATGAGCAGTTCTTC

J: TRBJ1-3
D: NA
length: 16
size: NA
V: TRBV3-1
CDR3: CASSQGVRLSGNTIYF
DNA: TGTGCCAGCAGCCAAGGTGTCAGACTCTCTGGAAACACCATATATTTT

J: TRBJ2-3
D: TRBD2
length: 18
size: NA
V: TRBV5-1
CDR3: CASSLRGTSGRDTDTQYF
DNA: TGCGCCAGCAGTCTAAGGGGAACTAGCGGGAGGGACACAGATACGCAGTATTTT

J: TRBJ2-5
D: NA
length: 15
size: few
V: TRBV5-4
CDR3: CASSIELARQETQYF
DNA: TGTGCCAGCAGCATAGAACTAGCCCGACAAGAGACCCAGTACTTC

J: TRBJ2-7
D: NA
length: 12
size: many
V: TRBV20-1
CDR3: CSASWQLAEQYF
DNA: TGCAGTGCTAGTTGGCAACTGGCCGAGCAGTACTTC

J: TRBJ2-3
D: NA
length: 15
size: NA
V: TRBV29-1
CDR3: CSVARDDPSTDTQYF
DNA: TGCAGCGTTGCCAGGGACGACCCTAGCACAGATACGCAGTATTTT

J: TRBJ2-3
D: NA
length: 16
size: many
V: TRBV7-8
CDR3: CASSPRGRGDTDTQYF
DNA: TGTGCCAGCAGCCCTCGGGGGCGGGGTGACACAGATACGCAGTATTTT

J: TRBJ2-3
D: TRBD2
length: 14
size: many
V: TRBV20-1
CDR3: CSASPSGSGDTQYF
DNA: TGCAGTGCTAGCCCTAGCGGGAGCGGAGATACGCAGTATTTT

J: TRBJ2-5
D: NA
length: 14
size: few
V: TRBV12-3/TRBV12-4
CDR3: CASSLRQVQETQYF
DNA: TGTGCCAGCAGTCTCCGACAGGTACAAGAGACCCAGTACTTC

J: TRBJ1-3
D: NA
length: 15
size: NA
V: TRBV6-1
CDR3: CASSRGQSSGNTIYF
DNA: TGTGCCAGCAGCCGGGGCCAGAGCTCTGGAAACACCATATATTTT

J: TRBJ2-3
D: NA
length: 15
size: NA
V: TRBV28
CDR3: CASSLFVGRTDTQYF
DNA: TGTGCCAGCAGTTTATTCGTAGGCCGCACAGATACGCAGTATTTT

J: TRBJ2-4
D: NA
length: 17
size: NA
V: TRBV10-3
CDR3: CAISELTSVGGGHIQYF
DNA: TGTGCCATCAGTGAGCTGACATCGGTCGGGGGTGGACACATTCAGTACTTC

J: TRBJ2-3
D: NA
length: 13
size: NA
V: TRBV15
CDR3: CATSRDMADTQYF
DNA: TGTGCCACCAGCAGAGATATGGCAGATACGCAGTATTTT

J: TRBJ2-1
D: NA
length: 12
size: few
V: TRBV24-1
CDR3: CATSDLDNEQFF
DNA: TGTGCCACCAGTGATTTGGACAATGAGCAGTTCTTC

J: TRBJ1-1
D: NA
length: 14
size: many
V: TRBV3-1
CDR3: CASSQNAGNTEAFF
DNA: TGTGCCAGCAGCCAAAACGCAGGGAACACTGAAGCTTTCTTT

J: TRBJ2-4
D: TRBD2
length: 15
size: many
V: TRBV5-1
CDR3: CASSLEASGKNIQYF
DNA: TGCGCCAGCAGCTTGGAGGCTAGCGGGAAAAACATTCAGTACTTC

J: TRBJ1-2
D: NA
length: 15
size: NA
V: TRBV4-2
CDR3: CASSQDRSSNYGYTF
DNA: TGTGCCAGCAGCCAAGACAGGTCCTCTAACTATGGCTACACCTTC

J: TRBJ2-2
D: NA
length: 13
size: few
V: TRBV29-1
CDR3: CSVGPTWDGELFF
DNA: TGCAGCGTTGGTCCCACCTGGGACGGGGAGCTGTTTTTT

J: TRBJ2-7
D: TRBD2
length: 17
size: once
V: TRBV7-8
CDR3: CASSLAGLAGASYEQYF
DNA: TGTGCCAGCAGCTTAGCTGGTCTAGCGGGAGCCTCCTACGAGCAGTACTTC

J: TRBJ2-4
D: NA
length: 21
size: NA
V: TRBV5-1
CDR3: CASSLAGVPARRIVDKNIQYF
DNA: TGCGCCAGCAGCTTGGCCGGGGTTCCGGCAAGGCGAATTGTGGACAAAAACATTCAGTACTTC

J: TRBJ2-2
D: NA
length: 15
size: NA
V: TRBV3-1
CDR3: CASRRTSSNTGELFF
DNA: TGTGCCAGCAGACGGACATCCTCGAACACCGGGGAGCTGTTTTTT

J: TRBJ2-5
D: NA
length: 18
size: NA
V: TRBV7-2
CDR3: CASSLAGHVTSGQETQYF
DNA: TGTGCCAGCAGCTTAGCGGGACACGTTACGAGCGGTCAAGAGACCCAGTACTTC

J: TRBJ1-3
D: NA
length: 15
size: few
V: TRBV12-3/TRBV12-4
CDR3: CASSLGRVSGNTIYF
DNA: TGTGCCAGCAGTTTAGGCAGGGTCTCTGGAAACACCATATATTTT

J: TRBJ2-1
D: TRBD1
length: 13
size: NA
V: TRBV4-1
CDR3: CASRDRGRNEQFF
DNA: TGCGCCAGCCGGGACAGGGGTCGAAATGAGCAGTTCTTC

J: TRBJ2-1
D: TRBD2
length: 15
size: NA
V: TRBV27
CDR3: CASSPQRGGRYEQFF
DNA: TGTGCCAGCAGCCCTCAGCGGGGGGGCCGCTATGAGCAGTTCTTC

J: TRBJ2-7
D: TRBD2
length: 18
size: NA
V: TRBV2
CDR3: CASSVPADHPGGYYEQYF
DNA: TGTGCCAGCAGTGTTCCGGCAGACCACCCGGGAGGATACTACGAGCAGTACTTC

J: TRBJ1-2
D: TRBD1
length: 13
size: NA
V: TRBV6-6
CDR3: CASEQTGNYGYTF
DNA: TGTGCCAGTGAACAGACAGGGAACTATGGCTACACCTTC

J: TRBJ2-1
D: TRBD2
length: 15
size: many
V: TRBV5-1
CDR3: CASSTGTSGMGEQFF
DNA: TGCGCCAGCAGCACCGGGACTAGCGGGATGGGTGAGCAGTTCTTC

J: TRBJ2-3
D: NA
length: 12
size: few
V: TRBV10-3
CDR3: CAIRQGADTQYF
DNA: TGTGCCATCAGGCAGGGTGCAGATACGCAGTATTTT

J: TRBJ2-2
D: NA
length: 15
size: many
V: TRBV14
CDR3: CASSAIKGNTGELFF
DNA: TGTGCCAGCAGCGCGATCAAGGGTAACACCGGGGAGCTGTTTTTT

J: TRBJ2-2
D: NA
length: 18
size: few
V: TRBV28
CDR3: CASRYRDIAFTNTGELFF
DNA: TGTGCCAGCAGGTACCGGGACATTGCGTTCACAAACACCGGGGAGCTGTTTTTT

J: TRBJ2-5
D: NA
length: 14
size: NA
V: TRBV7-3
CDR3: CASSLTPGGETQYF
DNA: TGTGCCAGCAGCTTAACCCCAGGTGGGGAGACCCAGTACTTC

J: TRBJ2-1
D: TRBD1
length: 13
size: few
V: TRBV18
CDR3: CASSPPDRERQFF
DNA: TGTGCCAGCTCACCACCGGACAGGGAACGGCAGTTCTTC

J: TRBJ2-7
D: NA
length: 16
size: NA
V: TRBV21-1
CDR3: CASSERGGLIFEEQYF
DNA: TGTGCCAGCAGCGAAAGGGGGGGCCTCATCTTCGAGGAGCAGTACTTC

J: TRBJ2-1
D: TRBD2
length: 15
size: few
V: TRBV14
CDR3: CASSQRRPGRNEQFF
DNA: TGTGCCAGCAGCCAACGAAGGCCCGGGAGGAATGAGCAGTTCTTC

J: TRBJ2-5
D: NA
length: 15
size: NA
V: TRBV4-1
CDR3: CASSQSLTYQETQYF
DNA: TGCGCCAGCAGCCAATCTTTAACATATCAAGAGACCCAGTACTTC

J: TRBJ1-1
D: NA
length: 18
size: few
V: TRBV4-3
CDR3: CASSQDYSGTRGDTEAFF
DNA: TGCGCCAGCAGCCAAGATTATTCCGGGACAAGGGGAGACACTGAAGCTTTCTTT

J: TRBJ2-3
D: NA
length: 16
size: NA
V: TRBV28
CDR3: CASRGEVSRGTDTQYF
DNA: TGTGCCAGCAGGGGCGAGGTCTCGAGGGGCACAGATACGCAGTATTTT

J: TRBJ2-5
D: NA
length: 14
size: many
V: TRBV20-1
CDR3: CSARRGTAQETQYF
DNA: TGCAGTGCCAGAAGGGGGACCGCCCAAGAGACCCAGTACTTC

J: TRBJ2-1
D: TRBD2
length: 13
size: many
V: TRBV24-1
CDR3: CATGSGGSNEQFF
DNA: TGTGCCACCGGTAGCGGGGGGTCCAATGAGCAGTTCTTC

J: TRBJ2-7
D: NA
length: 14
size: NA
V: TRBV10-3
CDR3: CAISESRGNGEQYF
DNA: TGTGCCATCAGTGAGTCTAGGGGAAATGGCGAGCAGTACTTC

J: TRBJ2-1
D: NA
length: 15
size: many
V: TRBV27
CDR3: CASTPGAGVANEQFF
DNA: TGTGCCAGTACGCCGGGGGCGGGAGTGGCCAATGAGCAGTTCTTC